One T cell receptor (beta chain) is described in this entry. Tregs were sorted as CD4+CD25+CD127-/low cells. TCRdb reanalysed the 5' RACE reads using MiXCR and keeps one entry per CDR3 protein. The table includes tens of thousands of distinct CDR3 sequences, roughly 25% detected once. Source material: tumor-infiltrating Tregs sorted from the breast tumor. This TCR was recovered from a female donor with breast cancer.

As DNA, the CDR3 is TGTGCCAGCAGCCCTCGGATTTCCTACGAGCAGTACTTC. It specifies CASSPRISYEQYF. The chain joins TRBV7-2 to TRBJ2-7; D not resolved. Trimming left V 5 bases short and J 1 base short, with 9 bases between. The germline V gene has CDR1 SGHTA and CDR2 FQGNSA. The CDR3 spans 13 residues.